This T cell receptor (beta chain) originates from a study of blood T cell repertoires in COVID-19. About the research overall: COVID-19 samples from acute and convalescent phases originated in the United States, Italy and Spain. PBMCs, B-cell-depleted T cells, or T cells were the source of the cDNA or gDNA that made up the material.

This clone was seen once. Produced via immunoSEQ multiplex PCR; TCRdb's table is partial and in-frame only. In the table there are around 280,000 clones, approximately 88% of which are singletons. Germline V gene lookup returns CDR1 MNHEY and CDR2 SMNVEV (reference sequence). V was pared by 3 bases and J by 0 bases, with 14 bases between. The CDR3 runs 16 residues. The sequence was obtained from a woman between 40 and 55 years old who had recovered from COVID-19. Source material: PBMCs or T cells enriched from blood (not recorded which). The chain recombines TRBV27 with TRBJ1-2; no definite D call. The CDR3 here is CASSFHQQRSNYGYTF. The CDR3 nucleotides read TGTGCCAGCAGTTTCCATCAACAGAGATCTAACTATGGCTACACCTTC.